These T cell receptor beta chains were read from a single sample in a study of T cell responses to AZD1222 COVID-19 vaccine. Profiled with immunoSEQ multiplex PCR; TCRdb holds only in-frame clones, not every one. The sample has under 150,000 clones; 85% are singletons. Here the sequenced sample was peripheral blood, taken 28 days after the second dose of the MenACWY control vaccine. The receptors were sampled from an adult who received the MenACWY meningococcal vaccine as a control. CDR3s include the opening cysteine and the closing phenylalanine or tryptophan. D genes are given only for firm matches. Rows give clone size only sometimes, using once, few, many, or a class for an expanded clone.

V gene	J gene	D gene	clone size	CDR3 DNA	CDR3 protein
TRBV5-4	TRBJ2-5	NA	NA	TGTGCCAGCAGCTTGGAAAGGGCGCGACCCCAAGAGACCCAGTACTTC	CASSLERARPQETQYF
TRBV11-3	TRBJ1-1	NA	NA	TGTGCCAGCAGCTTAGAGGCAAATACGGACACTGAAGCTTTCTTT	CASSLEANTDTEAFF
TRBV27	TRBJ1-5	TRBD1	NA	TGTGCCAGCAGCCGGGACAGGAGCAATCAGCCCCAGCATTTT	CASSRDRSNQPQHF
TRBV6-5	TRBJ1-2	TRBD1	NA	TGTGCCAGCAGTTCCACTTGGGACAGGGGCTATGGCTACACCTTC	CASSSTWDRGYGYTF
TRBV19	TRBJ1-1	NA	NA	TGTGCCAGTAAACCGGGACACTTGAACACTGAAGCTTTCTTT	CASKPGHLNTEAFF
TRBV6-6	TRBJ1-1	NA	NA	TGTGCCAGCACGTTCTCCCCAGTTTTAGGGGCTTTCTTT	CASTFSPVLGAFF
TRBV3-1/TRBV3-2	TRBJ1-1	NA	NA	TGTGCCAGCAGCCAAGGCATGGGCAGTTGGACTGAAGCTTTCTTT	CASSQGMGSWTEAFF
TRBV6-5	TRBJ2-2	NA	NA	TGTGCCAGCAGTTACTCGAGCACACTCGGCGGGGAGCTGTTTTTT	CASSYSSTLGGELFF
TRBV6-8	TRBJ2-7	NA	NA	TGTGCCAGCACCTTAGGATCCTCCTACGAGCAGTACTTC	CASTLGSSYEQYF
TRBV11-1	TRBJ2-7	NA	NA	TGTGCCAGCAGCCCTGTGGGGGGAACCTACTCCTACGAGCAGTACTTC	CASSPVGGTYSYEQYF
TRBV18	TRBJ2-3	NA	NA	TGTGCCAGCTCGTATTATGGGGATACGCAGTATTTT	CASSYYGDTQYF
TRBV7-9	TRBJ1-2	TRBD1	NA	TGTGCCAGCTTAGACACGGGACAGTCATACTATGGCTACACCTTC	CASLDTGQSYYGYTF
TRBV3-1/TRBV3-2	TRBJ1-1	NA	NA	TGTGCCAGCATGAGGGACACTGAAGCTTTCTTT	CASMRDTEAFF
TRBV5-5	TRBJ2-6	NA	NA	TGTGCCAGCAGCTTGGAAGGGGGTCCCCCTCTCTCTGGGGCCAACGTCCTGACTTTC	CASSLEGGPPLSGANVLTF
TRBV7-9	TRBJ1-2	NA	NA	TGTGCCAGCAGCCGCCGGGGAGGGAGTAGACCGGGGGATGGCTACACCTTC	CASSRRGGSRPGDGYTF
TRBV2	TRBJ1-1	NA	once	TGTGCCAGCAGTGGTCAGGTCGGCACTGAAGCTTTCTTT	CASSGQVGTEAFF
TRBV2	TRBJ1-5	NA	NA	TGTGCCAGCAGCCCAGCTGCGACAGCCAATCAGCCCCAGCATTTT	CASSPAATANQPQHF
TRBV5-1	TRBJ2-1	TRBD2	NA	TGCGCCAGCAGCACTAGCGGGGGGGCGTACAATGAGCAGTTCTTC	CASSTSGGAYNEQFF
TRBV28	TRBJ1-1	TRBD1	NA	TGTGCCAGCAGGGTAACAGGGGGCACTGAAGCTTTCTTT	CASRVTGGTEAFF
TRBV27	TRBJ2-1	NA	once	TGTGCCAGCAGCGCAAACCGAAACAATGAGCAGTTCTTC	CASSANRNNEQFF
TRBV7-8	TRBJ1-2	NA	NA	TGTGCCAGCAGCTTAGCCCACAGGACATTTGGCTACACCTTC	CASSLAHRTFGYTF
TRBV6-5	TRBJ1-3	NA	NA	TGTGCCAGCAGTCGCGCAGGTGGAAACACCATATATTTT	CASSRAGGNTIYF
TRBV9	TRBJ2-1	NA	NA	TGTGCCAGCAGCGTAGCTCCAGCGCCTTACAATGAGCAGTTCTTC	CASSVAPAPYNEQFF
TRBV5-1	TRBJ1-1	NA	NA	TGCGCCAGCAGCTTGGACCCGGGAAGCAACACTGAAGCTTTCTTT	CASSLDPGSNTEAFF
TRBV25-1	TRBJ1-4	TRBD1	NA	TGTGCCAGCAGTGAATCGACAGGGAGTAATGAAAAACTGTTTTTT	CASSESTGSNEKLFF
TRBV11-3	TRBJ2-5	TRBD2	once	TGTGCCAGCAGCCCCGGGACTAGCGGGGTCCAAGAGACCCAGTACTTC	CASSPGTSGVQETQYF
TRBV6-2/TRBV6-3	TRBJ2-1	NA	NA	TGTGCCAGCAGTTACAGGGTCCAACCTAATAATGAGCAGTTCTTC	CASSYRVQPNNEQFF
TRBV24-1	TRBJ2-2	TRBD1	NA	TGTGCCACCAGTGATGCCGGGACAGCTAACACCGGGGAGCTGTTTTTT	CATSDAGTANTGELFF
TRBV7-6	TRBJ2-1	TRBD2	once	TGTGCCAGCAAGGAGCGGGGGCCAAACTACAATGAGCAGTTCTTC	CASKERGPNYNEQFF
TRBV19	TRBJ1-5	NA	NA	TGTGCCAGTAGTGAGTTCGAGACATATAGCAATCAGCCCCAGCATTTT	CASSEFETYSNQPQHF
TRBV6-6	TRBJ2-2	TRBD2	NA	TGTGCCAGCAGTTACTCAATAGCGGGGGGGCCCAGGGAGCTGTTTTTT	CASSYSIAGGPRELFF
TRBV3-1/TRBV3-2	TRBJ1-6	NA	once	TGTGCCAGCAGCCAAGACTCAGGGGCGATTTTTAATTCACCCCTCCACTTT	CASSQDSGAIFNSPLHF
TRBV5-1	TRBJ2-5	TRBD2	few	TGCGCCAGCAGCTCCTCTAGCGGGGGGGCCGTGGCGGAGACCCAGTACTTC	CASSSSSGGAVAETQYF
TRBV10-3	TRBJ1-1	NA	NA	TGTGCCATCAAGGCGGTAGGTTCGAACACTGAAGCTTTCTTT	CAIKAVGSNTEAFF
TRBV30	TRBJ1-5	TRBD1	once	TGTGCCTGGAGTCCAAACAGGGGCCAGCCCCAGCATTTT	CAWSPNRGQPQHF
TRBV29-1	TRBJ1-1	NA	NA	TGCAGCGTCGCCACTAACCCGGTGAACACTGAAGCTTTCTTT	CSVATNPVNTEAFF
TRBV5-1	TRBJ2-2	TRBD2	NA	TGCGCCAGCAGCTTGGCCGTATCGGGAGGGCTGACCGGGGAGCTGTTTTTT	CASSLAVSGGLTGELFF
TRBV28	TRBJ2-5	NA	NA	TGTGCCAGCACTACATCCGGGGAGACCCAGTACTTC	CASTTSGETQYF
TRBV11-2	TRBJ2-3	NA	NA	TGTGCCAGCAGCCCCCTGCTGACCACAGATACGCAGTATTTT	CASSPLLTTDTQYF
TRBV5-1	TRBJ2-2	NA	NA	TGCGCCAGCAGATACGACACCGGGGAGCTGTTTTTT	CASRYDTGELFF
TRBV5-6	TRBJ2-7	TRBD2	NA	TGTGCCAGCAGCTCCTTTTCTAGCGGGAGCTACGAGCAGTACTTC	CASSSFSSGSYEQYF
TRBV5-6	TRBJ2-3	NA	NA	TGTGCCAGCAGACCCGGGGGGCCAGGGACTATCACAGATACGCAGTATTTT	CASRPGGPGTITDTQYF
TRBV7-2	TRBJ1-2	NA	NA	TGTGCCAGCAGCCCGCGGGGAGCCTATGGCTACACCTTC	CASSPRGAYGYTF
TRBV10-1	TRBJ1-5	NA	once	TGCGCCCATCCTGGAGTACGCAATCAGCCCCAGCATTTT	CAHPGVRNQPQHF
TRBV28	TRBJ2-2	NA	NA	TGTGCCAGCACCACCGCGCCCTGGGAGCTGTTTTTT	CASTTAPWELFF
TRBV28	TRBJ2-5	NA	once	TGTGCCAGCAGTTTCTCACCCGCGGTTCTACAGACCCAGTACTTC	CASSFSPAVLQTQYF
TRBV12-3/TRBV12-4	TRBJ1-2	NA	NA	TGTGCCAGCAGTTTAATCAGAGGCTACACCTTC	CASSLIRGYTF
TRBV5-1	TRBJ2-2	NA	NA	TGCGCCAGCAGCTTGGCCGGGGGCGGGGGAACGAACACCGGGGAGCTGTTTTTT	CASSLAGGGGTNTGELFF
TRBV29-1	TRBJ1-2	NA	NA	TGCAGCGTTGAACGGTATTTAAACTATGGCTACACCTTC	CSVERYLNYGYTF
TRBV23-1	TRBJ2-1	NA	NA	TGCGCCAGCAGTCATTGTGCCAGGGACGCCTACAATGAGCAGTTCTTC	CASSHCARDAYNEQFF
TRBV5-6	TRBJ2-3	NA	once	TGTGCCAGCAGCCTCCAAGGCGCAGATACGCAGTATTTT	CASSLQGADTQYF
TRBV15	TRBJ2-5	TRBD2	NA	TGTGCCACCAGCAGAGATAATTTCGGCGGGAGGCTGGGGGAGACCCAGTACTTC	CATSRDNFGGRLGETQYF